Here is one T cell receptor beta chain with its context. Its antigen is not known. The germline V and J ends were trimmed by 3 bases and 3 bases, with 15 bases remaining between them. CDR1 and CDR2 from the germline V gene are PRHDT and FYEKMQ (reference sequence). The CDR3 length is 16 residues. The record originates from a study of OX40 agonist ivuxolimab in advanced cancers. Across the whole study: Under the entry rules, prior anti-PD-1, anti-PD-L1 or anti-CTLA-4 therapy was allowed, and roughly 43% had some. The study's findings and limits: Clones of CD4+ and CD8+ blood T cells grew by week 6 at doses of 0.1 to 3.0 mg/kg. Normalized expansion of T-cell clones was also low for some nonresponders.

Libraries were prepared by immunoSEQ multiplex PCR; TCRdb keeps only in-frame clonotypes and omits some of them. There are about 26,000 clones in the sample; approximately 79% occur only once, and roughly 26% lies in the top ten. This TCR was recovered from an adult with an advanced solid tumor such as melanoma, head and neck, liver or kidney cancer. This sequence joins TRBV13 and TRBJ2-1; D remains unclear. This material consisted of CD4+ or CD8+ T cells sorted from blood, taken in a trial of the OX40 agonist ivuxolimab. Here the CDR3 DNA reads TGTGCCAGCAGCTTCAGTGCTGGTCTAAGCTACAATGAGCAGTTCTTC. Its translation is CASSFSAGLSYNEQFF.